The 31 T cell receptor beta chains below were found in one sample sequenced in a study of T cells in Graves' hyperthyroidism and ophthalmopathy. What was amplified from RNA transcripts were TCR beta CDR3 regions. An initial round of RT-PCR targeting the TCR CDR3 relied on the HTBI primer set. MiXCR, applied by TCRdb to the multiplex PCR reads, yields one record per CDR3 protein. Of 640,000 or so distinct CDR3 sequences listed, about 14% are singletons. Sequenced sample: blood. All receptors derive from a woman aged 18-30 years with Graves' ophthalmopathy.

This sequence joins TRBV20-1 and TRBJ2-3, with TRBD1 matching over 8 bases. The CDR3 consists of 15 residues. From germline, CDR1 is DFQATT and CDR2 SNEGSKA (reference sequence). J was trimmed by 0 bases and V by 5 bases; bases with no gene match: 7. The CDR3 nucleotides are TGCAGTGCTCCCCGGACAGGGCATAGCACAGATACGCAGTATTTT. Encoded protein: CSAPRTGHSTDTQYF.

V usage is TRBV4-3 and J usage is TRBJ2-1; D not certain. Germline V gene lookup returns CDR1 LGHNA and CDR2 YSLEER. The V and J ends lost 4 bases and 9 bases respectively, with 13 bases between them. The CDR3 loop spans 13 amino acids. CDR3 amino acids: CASSLSRSSEQFF. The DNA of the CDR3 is TGCGCCAGCAGCCTGTCCCGGAGTAGTGAGCAGTTCTTC.

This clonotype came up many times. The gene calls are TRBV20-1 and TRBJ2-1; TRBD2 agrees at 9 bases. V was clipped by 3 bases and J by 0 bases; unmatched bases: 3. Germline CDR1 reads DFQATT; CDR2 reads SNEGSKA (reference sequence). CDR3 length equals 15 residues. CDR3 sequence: CSARDSGSSYNEQFF. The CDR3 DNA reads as TGCAGTGCTAGGGATAGCGGGAGCTCCTACAATGAGCAGTTCTTC.

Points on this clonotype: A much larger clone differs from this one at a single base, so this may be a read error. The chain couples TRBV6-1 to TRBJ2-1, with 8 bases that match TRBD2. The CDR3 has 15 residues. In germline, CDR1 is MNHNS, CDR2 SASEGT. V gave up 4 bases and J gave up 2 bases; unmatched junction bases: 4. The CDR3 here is CASSVTSGPYNEQFF. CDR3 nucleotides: TGTGCCAGCAGTGTAACTAGCGGTCCCTACAATGAGCAGTTCTTC.

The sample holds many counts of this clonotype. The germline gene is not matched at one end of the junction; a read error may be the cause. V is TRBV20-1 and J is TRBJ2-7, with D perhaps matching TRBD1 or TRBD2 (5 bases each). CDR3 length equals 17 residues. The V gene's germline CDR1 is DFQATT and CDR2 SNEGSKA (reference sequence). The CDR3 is CSARAPWTEGFPYEQYF. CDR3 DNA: TGCAGTGCGAGAGCCCCCTGGACTGAGGGGTTCCCCTACGAGCAGTACTTC.

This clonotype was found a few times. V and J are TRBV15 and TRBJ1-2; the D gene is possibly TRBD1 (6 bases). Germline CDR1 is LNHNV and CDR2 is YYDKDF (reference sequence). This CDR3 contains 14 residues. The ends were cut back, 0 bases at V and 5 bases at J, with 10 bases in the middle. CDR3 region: CATSRDMGAYGYTF. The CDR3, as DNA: TGTGCCACCAGCAGAGATATGGGGGCTTATGGCTACACCTTC.

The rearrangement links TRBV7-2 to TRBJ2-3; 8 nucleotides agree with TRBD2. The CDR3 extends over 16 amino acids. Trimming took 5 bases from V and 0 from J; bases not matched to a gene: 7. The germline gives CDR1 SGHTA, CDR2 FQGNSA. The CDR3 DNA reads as TGTGCCAGCAGCCTTCACGGGGGGGCTAGCACAGATACGCAGTATTTT. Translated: CASSLHGGASTDTQYF.

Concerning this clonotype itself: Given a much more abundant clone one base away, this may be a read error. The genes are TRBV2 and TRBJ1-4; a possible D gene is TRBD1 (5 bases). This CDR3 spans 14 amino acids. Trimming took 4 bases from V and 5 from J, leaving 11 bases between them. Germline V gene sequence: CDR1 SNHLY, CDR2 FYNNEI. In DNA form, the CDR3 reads TGTGCCAGCAGTGGGGGGTACAGCAATGAAAAACTGTTTTTT. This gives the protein CASSGGYSNEKLFF.

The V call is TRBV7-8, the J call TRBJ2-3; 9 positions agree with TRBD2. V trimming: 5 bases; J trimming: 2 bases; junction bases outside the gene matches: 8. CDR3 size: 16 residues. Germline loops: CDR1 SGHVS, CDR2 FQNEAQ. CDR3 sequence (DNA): TGTGCCAGCAGCGTAAAGACTAGCGGCCCCACAGATACGCAGTATTTT. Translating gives CASSVKTSGPTDTQYF.

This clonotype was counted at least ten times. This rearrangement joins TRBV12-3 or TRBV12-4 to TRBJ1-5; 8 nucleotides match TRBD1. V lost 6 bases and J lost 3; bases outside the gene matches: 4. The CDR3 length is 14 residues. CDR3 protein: CASSKDRVNQPQHF. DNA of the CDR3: TGTGCCAGCAGCAAGGACAGGGTCAATCAGCCCCAGCATTTT.

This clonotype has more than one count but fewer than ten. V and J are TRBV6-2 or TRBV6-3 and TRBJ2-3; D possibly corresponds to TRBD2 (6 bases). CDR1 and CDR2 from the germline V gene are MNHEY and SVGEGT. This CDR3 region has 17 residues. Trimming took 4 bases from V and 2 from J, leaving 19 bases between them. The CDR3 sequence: CASSSLRLADDTDTQYF. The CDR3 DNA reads TGTGCCAGCAGTTCTCTACGATTAGCGGATGACACAGATACGCAGTATTTT.

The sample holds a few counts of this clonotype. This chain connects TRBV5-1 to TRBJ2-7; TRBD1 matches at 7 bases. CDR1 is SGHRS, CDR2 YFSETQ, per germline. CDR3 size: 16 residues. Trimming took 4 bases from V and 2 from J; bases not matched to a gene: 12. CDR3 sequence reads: CASSPGRGTAPYEQYF. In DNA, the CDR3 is TGCGCCAGCAGCCCCGGAAGAGGGACAGCTCCCTACGAGCAGTACTTC.

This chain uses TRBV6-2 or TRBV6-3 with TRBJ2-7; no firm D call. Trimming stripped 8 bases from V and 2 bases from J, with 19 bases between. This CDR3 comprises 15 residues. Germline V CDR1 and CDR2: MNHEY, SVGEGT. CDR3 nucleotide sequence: TGTGCCAGCCTTCCCTTTCGAGGAGCCCCCTACGAGCAGTACTTC. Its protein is CASLPFRGAPYEQYF.

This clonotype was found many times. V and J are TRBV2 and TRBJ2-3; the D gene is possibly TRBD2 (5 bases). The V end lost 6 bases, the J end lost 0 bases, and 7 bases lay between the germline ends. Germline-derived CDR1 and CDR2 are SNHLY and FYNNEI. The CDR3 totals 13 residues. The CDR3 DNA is TGTGCCAGCAGCGGCGGGAGCACAGATACGCAGTATTTT. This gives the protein CASSGGSTDTQYF.

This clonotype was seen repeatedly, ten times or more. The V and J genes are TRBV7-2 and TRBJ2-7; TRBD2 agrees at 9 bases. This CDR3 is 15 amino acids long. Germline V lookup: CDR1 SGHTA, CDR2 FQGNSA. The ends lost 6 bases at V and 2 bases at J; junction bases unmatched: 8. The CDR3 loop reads CASSRTSASTYEQYF. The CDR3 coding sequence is TGTGCCAGCAGTCGGACTAGCGCATCAACCTACGAGCAGTACTTC.

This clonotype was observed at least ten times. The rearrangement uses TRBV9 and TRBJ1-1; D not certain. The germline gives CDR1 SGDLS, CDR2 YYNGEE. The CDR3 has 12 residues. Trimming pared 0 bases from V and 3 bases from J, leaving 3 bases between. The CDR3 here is CASSVDDTEAFF. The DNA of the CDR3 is TGTGCCAGCAGCGTAGATGACACTGAAGCTTTCTTT.

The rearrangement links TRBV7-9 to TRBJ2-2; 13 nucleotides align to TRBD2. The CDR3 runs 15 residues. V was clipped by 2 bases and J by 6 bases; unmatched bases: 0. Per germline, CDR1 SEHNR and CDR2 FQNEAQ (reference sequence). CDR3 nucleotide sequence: TGTGCCAGCAGCTTAACTAGCGGGAGGGCCGGGGAGCTGTTTTTT. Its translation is CASSLTSGRAGELFF.

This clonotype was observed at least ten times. CDR3 sequence: CASSSGQSNNEQFF. DNA of the CDR3: TGCGCCAGCAGCTCCGGACAGTCAAACAATGAGCAGTTCTTC. This sequence joins TRBV5-1 and TRBJ2-1; a possible D gene is TRBD1 (6 bases). Germline V CDR1 and CDR2: SGHRS, YFSETQ. Deletions cut 3 bases from V and 5 bases from J, with 12 bases between. The CDR3 spans 14 residues.

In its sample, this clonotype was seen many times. As DNA, the CDR3 is TGTGCCAGTAGGTCCGGCCCAACCGACACTGAAGCTTTCTTT. This translates into CASRSGPTDTEAFF. The J gene is TRBJ1-1, the V gene TRBV19; D is undetermined. The V and J ends lost 6 bases and 3 bases respectively, with 14 bases between them. The CDR3 covers 14 residues. CDR1 is LNHDA, CDR2 SQIVND, per germline (reference sequence).

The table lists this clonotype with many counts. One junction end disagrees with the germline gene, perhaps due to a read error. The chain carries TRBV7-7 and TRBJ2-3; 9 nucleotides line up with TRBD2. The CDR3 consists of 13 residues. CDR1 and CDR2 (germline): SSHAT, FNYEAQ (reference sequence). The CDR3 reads CASSPAGGYTQYF. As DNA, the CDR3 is TGTGCTAGCAGCCCCGCGGGAGGGTATACGCAGTATTTT.

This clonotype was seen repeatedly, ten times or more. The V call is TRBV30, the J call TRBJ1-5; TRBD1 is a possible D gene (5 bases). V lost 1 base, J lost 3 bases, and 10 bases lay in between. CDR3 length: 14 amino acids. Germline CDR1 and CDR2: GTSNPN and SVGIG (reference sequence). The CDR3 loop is CAWSADSNNQPQHF. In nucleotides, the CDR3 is TGTGCCTGGAGTGCCGACAGTAACAATCAGCCCCAGCATTTT.

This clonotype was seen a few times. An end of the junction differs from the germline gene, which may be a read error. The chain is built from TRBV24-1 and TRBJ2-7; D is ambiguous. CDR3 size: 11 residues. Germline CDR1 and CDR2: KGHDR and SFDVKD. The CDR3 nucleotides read TGTGCCACCAGCGCCGCTGAAGAGCCGTACTTC. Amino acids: CATSAAEEPYF.

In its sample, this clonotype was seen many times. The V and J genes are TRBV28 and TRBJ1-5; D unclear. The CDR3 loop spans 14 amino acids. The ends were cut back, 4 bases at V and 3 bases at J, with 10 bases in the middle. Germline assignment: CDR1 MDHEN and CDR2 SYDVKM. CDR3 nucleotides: TGTGCCAGCAGTTCTCACAGTTCCAATCAGCCCCAGCATTTT. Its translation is CASSSHSSNQPQHF. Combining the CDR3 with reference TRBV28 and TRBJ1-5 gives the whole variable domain DVKVTQSSRYLVKRTGEKVFLECVQDMDHENMFWYRQDPGLGLRLIYFSYDVKMKEKGDIPEGYSVSREKKERFSLILESASTNQTSMYLCASSSHSSNQPQHFGDGTRLSIL.

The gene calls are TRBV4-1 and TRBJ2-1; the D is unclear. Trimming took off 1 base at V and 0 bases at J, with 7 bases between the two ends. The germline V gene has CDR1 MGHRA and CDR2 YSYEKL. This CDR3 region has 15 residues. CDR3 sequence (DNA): TGCGCCAGCAGCCAAGGTCGGAGCTCCTACAATGAGCAGTTCTTC. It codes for CASSQGRSSYNEQFF.

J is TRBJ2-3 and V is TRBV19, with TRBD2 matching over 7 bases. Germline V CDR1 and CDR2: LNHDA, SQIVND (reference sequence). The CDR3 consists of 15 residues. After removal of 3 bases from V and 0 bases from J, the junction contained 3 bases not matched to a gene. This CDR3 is CASSMGGTSTDTQYF. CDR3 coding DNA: TGTGCCAGTAGTATGGGAGGGACTAGCACAGATACGCAGTATTTT.

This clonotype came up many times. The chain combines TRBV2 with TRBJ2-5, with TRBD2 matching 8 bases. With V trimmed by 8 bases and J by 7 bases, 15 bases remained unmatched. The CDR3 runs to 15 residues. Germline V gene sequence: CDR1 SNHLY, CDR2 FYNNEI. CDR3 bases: TGTGCCAGCGGAGTTCCTAGCGGGCCGGCCGGGACCCAGTACTTC. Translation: CASGVPSGPAGTQYF.

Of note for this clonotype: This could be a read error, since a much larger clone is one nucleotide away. The CDR3 nucleotides read TGTGCCAGCTCACCAGGGGAGGGCAAAAACATTCAGTACTTC. Encoded protein: CASSPGEGKNIQYF. The rearrangement links TRBV18 to TRBJ2-4; 7 nucleotides line up with TRBD2. The CDR3 totals 14 residues. Trimming removed 2 bases from V and 3 bases from J; junction bases left unmatched: 1. In germline, CDR1 is KGHSH, CDR2 LQKENI.

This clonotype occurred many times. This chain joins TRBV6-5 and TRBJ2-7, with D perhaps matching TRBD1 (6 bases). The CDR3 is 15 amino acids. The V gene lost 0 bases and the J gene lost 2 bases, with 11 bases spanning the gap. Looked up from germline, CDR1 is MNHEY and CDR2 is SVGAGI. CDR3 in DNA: TGTGCCAGCAGTTACTCGGGGACACTAGCCTACGAGCAGTACTTC. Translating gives CASSYSGTLAYEQYF.

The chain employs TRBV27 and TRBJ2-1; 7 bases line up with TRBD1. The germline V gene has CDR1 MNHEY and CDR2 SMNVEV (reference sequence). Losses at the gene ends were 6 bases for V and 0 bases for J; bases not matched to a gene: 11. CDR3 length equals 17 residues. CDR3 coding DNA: TGTGCCAGCAGCCCGCCCCCGGGACAGAGCTCCTACAATGAGCAGTTCTTC. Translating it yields CASSPPPGQSSYNEQFF.

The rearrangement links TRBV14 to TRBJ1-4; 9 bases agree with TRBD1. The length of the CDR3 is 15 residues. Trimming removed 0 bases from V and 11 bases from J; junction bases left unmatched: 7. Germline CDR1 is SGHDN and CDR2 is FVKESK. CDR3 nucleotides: TGTGCCAGCAGCCAAGATCGGACAGGGGCTGGCAAACTGTTTTTT. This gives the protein CASSQDRTGAGKLFF.

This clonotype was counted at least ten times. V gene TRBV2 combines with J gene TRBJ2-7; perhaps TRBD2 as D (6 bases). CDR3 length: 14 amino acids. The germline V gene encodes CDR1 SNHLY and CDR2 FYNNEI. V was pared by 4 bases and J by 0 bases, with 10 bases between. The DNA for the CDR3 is TGTGCCAGCAGTGGGAGCGGGCTCTCCTACGAGCAGTACTTC. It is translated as CASSGSGLSYEQYF.